What follows describes a single TCR beta chain. What this receptor recognizes is not known. No much larger clone exists at a distance of one base, and base qualities are not known. Reading the label with the study, this specimen's time point is: week 47, end of study. Each vaccine dose was 300 ug of a 20-mer mutant IDH1 peptide in Montanide, given subcutaneously with topical imiquimod. Eight vaccinations were administered to patients in weeks 1, 3, 5, 7, 11, 15, 19 and 23, corresponding to visits V03 through V10. All donors had newly diagnosed IDH1-mutant astrocytomas of WHO grade 3 or 4 that showed loss of nuclear ATRX. The samples were drawn from NOA16, a multicentre, single-arm, open-label phase I trial in Germany that tested a mutant IDH1 peptide vaccine in humans for the first time. Genomic DNA for TCRB sequencing was extracted from EDTA blood using the DNeasy Blood and Tissue Kit. CDR1 and CDR2 were assigned from the germline V gene as MNHEY and SVGAGI. Reading from cysteine to valine, the CDR3 counts 15 amino acids. Only the CDR3 region is kept as DNA, spanning 45 bases read in frame from base 1. V gives up 5 bases and J gives up 2 bases, and the segment between their germline ends measures 16 bases.

This specimen belongs to a study of a mutant IDH1 vaccine in newly diagnosed glioma (dated by TCRdb to the early 2020s). For the study in its entirety: Vaccination started 4-6 weeks after radiotherapy alone, or was given together with temozolomide cycles in the groups whose treatment included chemotherapy. Of the approximately 34 patients who were treated, around 60% were male and about 40% were female, and the mean age was roughly 40 years. Before enrollment, most patients had been given radiochemotherapy with temozolomide as standard therapy, while the rest had received either radiotherapy alone or temozolomide alone. The week-35 safety follow-up took place at visit V12, and the week-47 end of study took place at visit V13. Peripheral blood was drawn at six visits: V03 (baseline), V05, V07, V10, V12 and V13. For exploratory analyses, 25 to 30 treated patients had longitudinal TCRB deep sequencing done wherever samples were available. The paper as a whole reports these results and caveats: The authors noted that analyses of patient blood samples could not be reproduced because of sample limitations. Changes in the top peripheral T cell clonotypes picked up by TCRB sequencing did not appear to be linked to pseudoprogression. Vaccine-induced immune responses across multiple MHC alleles were detected in over 80% of patients. PBMC samples for TCRB deep sequencing were selected based on availability.

Library preparation employed the immunoSEQ multiplex PCR assay. Rearranged TCR beta chain sequences were amplified with the hsTCRB Kit following the manufacturer's protocol. An Illumina MiSeq was used to sequence the TCRB libraries. The study's processing was this. The kit vendor's proprietary platform handled demultiplexing, trimming and gene mapping. Sourced from immuneACCESS, this table was stored by TCRdb with only in-frame sequences that have V and J called. A share of the clones is absent; for the studies checked, an unresolved V gene accounts for under half, and the remainder has no known explanation. For V, J and clone size, that table is used; D and trimming come from the DNA. The sample table shows 30,000 to 45,000 clones, and 65% to 85% are seen once. Of the sample, approximately 9.1% is held by the ten largest clones.

Recombination joined TRBV6-5 with TRBJ2-7; the D gene is perhaps TRBD1, from 6 matching bases. The TCR originated in a man aged 35 to 55 with glioma. The specimen was PBMCs, collected from a glioma patient whose treatment included an IDH1 peptide vaccine. The CDR3 is CASSKQGTPPYEQYV. The nucleotide sequence is given as TGTGCCAGCAGTAAACAGGGAACCCCCCCCTACGAGCAGTACGTC.